These 27 T cell receptor beta chains were sequenced from one sample in a study of T cell responses to AZD1222 COVID-19 vaccine. This table comes from immunoSEQ multiplex PCR, and its TCRdb copy is limited to in-frame clones, with some not included. The sample records roughly 65,000 clones, 85% to 90% being singletons. This sample comprised peripheral blood, obtained on day 0 of AZD1222 vaccination. The source of these receptors is an adult in good health.

The chain employs TRBV15 and TRBJ2-2; D is uncertain. This CDR3 has 13 amino acids. CDR1 is LNHNV and CDR2 is YYDKDF in the germline V gene (reference sequence). V lost 4 bases and J 5 bases, leaving 8 bases between the germline ends. CDR3 DNA: TGTGCCACCAGCACATCTGTAACCGGGGAGCTGTTTTTT. As protein: CATSTSVTGELFF.

This clone has only a few counts. V and J are TRBV28 and TRBJ1-2; 7 bases align to TRBD1. The CDR3 has 20 amino acids. CDR1 and CDR2 from the germline V gene are MDHEN and SYDVKM. V lost 3 bases to trimming and J lost 4 bases; unmatched junction nucleotides: 23. Written as DNA, the CDR3 is TGTGCCAGCAGTTTCGGGACAGATCATAACGCGGAAATGATAGCCTATGGCTACACCTTC. It is translated as CASSFGTDHNAEMIAYGYTF.

The chain joins TRBV5-1 to TRBJ2-1; possibly TRBD1 for D (6 bases). The V gene lost 4 bases and the J gene lost 2 bases, with 13 bases spanning the gap. CDR1 and CDR2 (germline): SGHRS, YFSETQ. There are 15 residues in the CDR3. Here the CDR3 DNA reads TGCGCCAGCAGCGCCGGGACAACGACCTACAATGAGCAGTTCTTC. Translating it yields CASSAGTTTYNEQFF.

This clone was seen a single time. The chain combines TRBV5-1 with TRBJ2-2; 7 nucleotides agree with TRBD1. Germline lookup yields CDR1 SGHRS and CDR2 YFSETQ. J was trimmed by 4 bases and V by 0 bases; bases with no gene match: 6. This CDR3 spans 16 amino acids. The CDR3 reads CASSLGGGRSTGELFF. The DNA for the CDR3 is TGCGCCAGCAGCTTGGGAGGGGGCCGCTCCACCGGGGAGCTGTTTTTT.

The V gene is TRBV18, the J gene TRBJ1-2; 7 bases agree with TRBD1. The germline V gene has CDR1 KGHSH and CDR2 LQKENI. The CDR3 is 13 residues long. V trimming: 5 bases; J trimming: 7 bases; junction bases outside the gene matches: 7. The CDR3 spells CASSSDRDSGYTF. The CDR3 coding sequence is TGTGCCAGCTCATCCGACAGGGACTCTGGCTACACCTTC.

The rearrangement uses TRBV6-1 and TRBJ1-4; the D is unclear. Germline V gives CDR1 MNHNS, CDR2 SASEGT. V gave up 1 base and J gave up 5 bases, with 11 bases separating them. CDR3 size: 15 residues. The CDR3 protein is CASSEVPMGNEKLFF. The CDR3 coding sequence is TGTGCCAGCAGTGAAGTCCCCATGGGGAATGAAAAACTGTTTTTT.

This chain uses TRBV5-4 with TRBJ2-7; 8 bases match TRBD1. V trimming: 4 bases; J trimming: 2 bases; junction bases outside the gene matches: 5. The germline gives CDR1 SGHNT, CDR2 YYREEE (reference sequence). This CDR3 region has 14 residues. Here the CDR3 reads CASSADRATYEQYF. The CDR3 DNA reads as TGTGCCAGCAGCGCGGACAGGGCAACCTACGAGCAGTACTTC.

The chain recombines TRBV11-2 with TRBJ2-6; D uncertain. This CDR3 is built from 17 residues. The V gene's germline CDR1 is SGHAT and CDR2 FQNNGV. V lost 1 base to trimming and J lost 0 bases, with 10 bases between them. CDR3 in DNA: TGTGCCAGCAGCTTAGGGCACCCCAGCTCTGGGGCCAACGTCCTGACTTTC. Translating gives CASSLGHPSSGANVLTF. Variable domain in full (rest from reference TRBV11-2 and TRBJ2-6): EAGVAQSPRYKIIEKRQSVAFWCNPISGHATLYWYQQILGQGPKLLIQFQNNGVVDDSQLPKDRFSAERLKGVDSTLKIQPAKLEDSAVYLCASSLGHPSSGANVLTFGAGSRLTVL.

This clone was found once. The chain has TRBV7-7 and TRBJ2-5, with D uncertain. In germline, CDR1 is SSHAT, CDR2 FNYEAQ (reference sequence). V was shortened by 0 bases and J by 1 base, with 6 bases between the two germline ends. This CDR3 comprises 14 residues. The CDR3 nucleotides are TGTGCCAGCAGCTTAGCGGGCGCCCAAGAGACCCAGTACTTC. The encoded protein is CASSLAGAQETQYF. The entire variable domain, with the rest obtained from reference TRBV7-7 and TRBJ2-5, is as follows: GAGVSQSPRYKVTKRGQDVTLRCDPISSHATLYWYQQALGQGPEFLTYFNYEAQPDKSGLPSDRFSAERPEGSISTLTIQRTEQRDSAMYRCASSLAGAQETQYFGPGTRLLVL.

The J gene is TRBJ2-3, the V gene TRBV30; D is perhaps TRBD1 (5 bases). In germline, CDR1 is GTSNPN, CDR2 SVGIG (reference sequence). V lost 0 bases and J 2 bases, leaving 9 bases between the germline ends. The CDR3 has 14 residues. CDR3: CAWSVKGPTDTQYF. In nucleotides, the CDR3 is TGTGCCTGGAGTGTAAAGGGGCCCACAGATACGCAGTATTTT.

V and J are TRBV3-1 (or the pseudogene TRBV3-2) and TRBJ1-2, with 9 bases that match TRBD1. The trim removed 2 bases at V and 7 bases at J, leaving 8 bases unmatched. This CDR3 comprises 15 residues. Germline V gene lookup returns CDR1 LGHDT and CDR2 YNNKEL (reference sequence). This chain's CDR3 is CASSQRDRASGGYTF. The CDR3 DNA sequence: TGTGCCAGCAGCCAACGGGACAGGGCAAGTGGTGGCTACACCTTC.

The chain employs TRBV9 and TRBJ2-2, with 7 bases identical to TRBD2. From germline, CDR1 is SGDLS and CDR2 YYNGEE. The CDR3 extends over 15 amino acids. J gave up 4 bases and V 0 bases, and 3 bases lay outside the gene matches. The CDR3 protein is CASSVAGGGTGELFF. The CDR3 DNA follows: TGTGCCAGCAGCGTAGCGGGAGGAGGCACCGGGGAGCTGTTTTTT.

The J gene is TRBJ2-1, the V gene TRBV4-3, with TRBD2 as a possible D gene (5 bases). The V end lost 0 bases, the J end lost 4 bases, and 13 bases lay between the germline ends. Germline loops: CDR1 LGHNA, CDR2 YSLEER. This CDR3 spans 16 amino acids. The CDR3 reads CASSQDISGIYNEQFF. In DNA form, the CDR3 reads TGCGCCAGCAGCCAAGATATAAGCGGAATATACAATGAGCAGTTCTTC.

This chain's CDR3 is CASSLGSFSLHF. The CDR3 DNA follows: TGTGCCAGCAGTTTAGGGTCGTTTTCCCTCCACTTT. The rearrangement uses TRBV12-3 or TRBV12-4 and TRBJ1-6; D call uncertain. Deletions cut 1 base from V and 14 bases from J, with 9 bases between. The CDR3 is 12 residues long.

The chain combines TRBV9 with TRBJ1-6, with a weak D call TRBD1 (6 bases). The V gene's germline CDR1 is SGDLS and CDR2 YYNGEE. Trimming took off 3 bases at V and 10 bases at J, with 11 bases between the two ends. The CDR3 length is 13 residues. CDR3 sequence reads: CASSERTESPLHF. In DNA, the CDR3 is TGTGCCAGCAGCGAGCGGACAGAATCACCCCTCCACTTT.

This rearrangement joins TRBV3-1 (or the pseudogene TRBV3-2) to TRBJ2-1, with 8 bases identical to TRBD2. The junction had 8 bases not matched to a gene; V was cut back by 3 bases and J by 1 base. The germline V gene has CDR1 LGHDT and CDR2 YNNKEL (reference sequence). The CDR3 spans 17 residues. CDR3 in DNA: TGTGCCAGCAGCCACCCTTTAGCGGGGAAATCCTACAATGAGCAGTTCTTC. Translated: CASSHPLAGKSYNEQFF.

The DNA of the CDR3 is TGTGCCAGCAGTGATTATACGCGGGGACAAGAGACCCAGTACTTC. It specifies CASSDYTRGQETQYF. V gene TRBV25-1 combines with J gene TRBJ2-5; possible D gene TRBD2, 6 bases. The CDR3 has 15 amino acids. The germline CDR1 and CDR2 sequences are MGHDK and SYGVNS. Deletions cut 3 bases from V and 2 bases from J, with 13 bases between.

The chain is built from TRBV27 and TRBJ1-5, with D perhaps TRBD1 (5 bases). CDR1 is MNHEY and CDR2 is SMNVEV in the germline V gene (reference sequence). There are 13 residues in the CDR3. Trimming removed 2 bases from V and 4 bases from J, with 6 bases in between. CDR3 bases: TGTGCCAGCAGTTTACGGGGGAATCAGCCCCAGCATTTT. This codes for CASSLRGNQPQHF.

CDR3 DNA: TGCGCCAGCAGCCCGGACAGGGGGAACACTGAAGCTTTCTTT. This sequence encodes CASSPDRGNTEAFF. V usage is TRBV5-1 and J usage is TRBJ1-1, with TRBD1 identical over 9 bases. Germline-derived CDR1 and CDR2 are SGHRS and YFSETQ. The CDR3 length is 14 residues. V lost 4 bases, J lost 1 base, and 2 bases stayed unmatched.

The table lists this clone with a count of one. V gene TRBV4-1 combines with J gene TRBJ1-5, with TRBD1 as a possible D gene (5 bases). The germline gives CDR1 MGHRA, CDR2 YSYEKL. The V end was cut by 0 bases, the J end by 6 bases, with 18 bases between. The CDR3 runs 17 residues. The CDR3 DNA is TGCGCCAGCAGCCAAGAAGGCAGGATCGGGGCTACTCAGCCCCAGCATTTT. This translates into CASSQEGRIGATQPQHF.

This clone was seen more than once but under ten times. The rearrangement uses TRBV5-1 and TRBJ1-1, with D hard to call. The V gene lost 5 bases and the J gene lost 7 bases, with 18 bases spanning the gap. The V gene's germline CDR1 is SGHRS and CDR2 YFSETQ. CDR3 length: 14 residues. The CDR3 loop is CASRPPGRLLEAFF. As DNA, the CDR3 is TGCGCCAGCAGGCCGCCCGGACGGCTCCTTGAAGCTTTCTTT.

This chain joins TRBV7-9 and TRBJ1-5, with D tentatively TRBD1 (5 bases). Germline values: CDR1 SEHNR, CDR2 FQNEAQ (reference sequence). Trimming shortened V by 4 bases and J by 0 bases, and 10 bases separated the two germline ends. The length of the CDR3 is 15 residues. The CDR3 protein is CASSSTVNSNQPQHF. CDR3 nucleotides: TGTGCCAGCAGCTCGACAGTTAATAGCAATCAGCCCCAGCATTTT.

The chain uses TRBV21-1 and TRBJ1-2; the table's D call of TRBD1 was not tested on the DNA. TRBV21-1 is an annotated pseudogene. The CDR3 has 14 residues. CDR3 amino acids: CASSRPDRGYGYTF. CDR3 coding DNA: TGTGCCAGCAGCAGACCAGACAGGGGCTATGGCTACACCTTC.

The rearrangement uses TRBV11-2 and TRBJ1-6; a weak D match, TRBD1 (5 bases). In germline, CDR1 is SGHAT, CDR2 FQNNGV. This CDR3 has 15 amino acids. V was trimmed by 5 bases and J by 0 bases, leaving 8 bases between them. This chain's CDR3 is CASSTTDSYNSPLHF. Here the CDR3 DNA reads TGTGCCAGCAGCACGACAGACTCCTATAATTCACCCCTCCACTTT. Looking up the rest from reference TRBV11-2 and TRBJ1-6 gives the full variable domain: EAGVAQSPRYKIIEKRQSVAFWCNPISGHATLYWYQQILGQGPKLLIQFQNNGVVDDSQLPKDRFSAERLKGVDSTLKIQPAKLEDSAVYLCASSTTDSYNSPLHFGNGTRLTVT.

This clone was seen once. The chain has TRBV7-8 and TRBJ1-1, with D unclear. Germline V gene data show CDR1 as SGHVS and CDR2 as FQNEAQ. The CDR3 runs 13 residues. V lost 3 bases and J 0 bases, leaving 5 bases between the germline ends. CDR3 region: CASSLVLNTEAFF. DNA of the CDR3: TGTGCCAGCAGCTTGGTCCTGAACACTGAAGCTTTCTTT. Variable domain in full (rest from reference TRBV7-8 and TRBJ1-1): GAGVSQSPRYKVAKRGQDVALRCDPISGHVSLFWYQQALGQGPEFLTYFQNEAQLDKSGLPSDRFFAERPEGSVSTLKIQRTQQEDSAVYLCASSLVLNTEAFFGQGTRLTVV.

This chain joins TRBV4-2 and TRBJ1-5; 7 bases align to TRBD1. The CDR3 runs to 15 residues. Germline loops: CDR1 LGHNA, CDR2 YNFKEQ. The ends lost 4 bases at V and 5 bases at J; junction bases unmatched: 8. The CDR3 DNA sequence: TGTGCCAGCAGCCCGAACCCAGGGGGAGATCAGCCCCAGCATTTT. This encodes CASSPNPGGDQPQHF.

This sequence joins TRBV25-1 and TRBJ1-4, with D perhaps matching TRBD1 (5 bases). The germline V gene has CDR1 MGHDK and CDR2 SYGVNS. CDR3 length: 14 amino acids. Trimming left V 4 bases short and J 8 bases short, with 14 bases between. CDR3 nucleotides: TGTGCCAGCAGTGCCCCGGGACCCTTCGAAAAACTGTTTTTT. Protein sequence: CASSAPGPFEKLFF.